This TCR beta chain was identified during a study of regulatory T cells in long-lasting Graves disease. Both iRepertoire HTBI primers and Arm-PCR of CDR3 regions were used to build the TCR beta libraries. TCRdb re-called the multiplex PCR reads with MiXCR, one entry per CDR3 protein. The sample shows some 280,000 distinct CDR3 sequences, 20% to 25% of them seen only once. Whole-study results and caveats: A greater number of public clonotypes (about 2,900) was shared by persistent patients than by new patients (over 900).

Time point meaning: persistent/refractory GD, antithyroid drugs over 5 years with positive TRAb. PBMC-extracted RNA yielded the TCR library. Regarding this clonotype: Antigen: not known.

CDR1 is MNHEY and CDR2 is SVGEGT in the germline V gene. V was cut by 2 bases and J by 5 bases, with 10 bases left in between. The CDR3 consists of 13 residues. The rearrangement uses TRBV6-2 or TRBV6-3 and TRBJ2-7; D unclear. This sequence was found in a female donor with Graves disease. The starting material was peripheral blood mononuclear cells (PBMCs), obtained when the disease was refractory, from a patient treated with antithyroid drugs. CDR3 bases: TGTGCCAGCAGTTACCGCTACGGGCACGAGCAGTACTTC. Translating gives CASSYRYGHEQYF.